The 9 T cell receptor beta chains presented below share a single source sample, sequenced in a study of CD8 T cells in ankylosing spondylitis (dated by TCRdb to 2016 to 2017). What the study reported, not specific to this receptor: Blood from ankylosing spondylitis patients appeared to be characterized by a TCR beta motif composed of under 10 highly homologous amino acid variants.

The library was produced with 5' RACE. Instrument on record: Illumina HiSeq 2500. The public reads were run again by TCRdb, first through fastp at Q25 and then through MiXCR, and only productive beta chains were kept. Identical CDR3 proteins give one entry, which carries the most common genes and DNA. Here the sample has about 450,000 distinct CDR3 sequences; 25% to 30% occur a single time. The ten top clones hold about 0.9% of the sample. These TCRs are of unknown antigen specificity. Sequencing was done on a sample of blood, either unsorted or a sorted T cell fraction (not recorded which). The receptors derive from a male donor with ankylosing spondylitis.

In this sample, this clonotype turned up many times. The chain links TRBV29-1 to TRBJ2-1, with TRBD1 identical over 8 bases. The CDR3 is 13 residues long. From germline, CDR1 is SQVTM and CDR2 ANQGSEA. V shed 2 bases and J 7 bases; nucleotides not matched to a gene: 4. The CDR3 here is CSVEPDRGNEQFF. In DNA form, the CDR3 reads TGCAGCGTTGAACCCGACAGGGGAAATGAGCAGTTCTTC.

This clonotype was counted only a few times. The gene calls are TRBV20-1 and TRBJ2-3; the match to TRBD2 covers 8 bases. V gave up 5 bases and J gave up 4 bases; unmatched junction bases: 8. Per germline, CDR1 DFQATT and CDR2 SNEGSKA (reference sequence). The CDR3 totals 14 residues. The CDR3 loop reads CSAYQAGVADTQYF. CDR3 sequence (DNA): TGCAGTGCTTACCAAGCGGGAGTGGCAGATACGCAGTATTTT.

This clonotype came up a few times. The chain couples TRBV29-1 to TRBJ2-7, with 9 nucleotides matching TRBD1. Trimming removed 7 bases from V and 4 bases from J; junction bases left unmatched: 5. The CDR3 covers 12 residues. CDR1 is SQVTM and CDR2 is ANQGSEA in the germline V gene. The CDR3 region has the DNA TGCAGCGCCGGGACAGGGATTTACGAGCAGTACGTC. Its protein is CSAGTGIYEQYV.

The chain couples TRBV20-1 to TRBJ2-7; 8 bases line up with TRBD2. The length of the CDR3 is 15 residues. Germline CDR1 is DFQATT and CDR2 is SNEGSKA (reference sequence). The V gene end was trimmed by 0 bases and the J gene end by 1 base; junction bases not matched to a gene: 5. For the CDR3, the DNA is TGCAGTGCTAGAGATTTTCGCGGGAGGTCCTACGAGCAGTACTTC. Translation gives CSARDFRGRSYEQYF.

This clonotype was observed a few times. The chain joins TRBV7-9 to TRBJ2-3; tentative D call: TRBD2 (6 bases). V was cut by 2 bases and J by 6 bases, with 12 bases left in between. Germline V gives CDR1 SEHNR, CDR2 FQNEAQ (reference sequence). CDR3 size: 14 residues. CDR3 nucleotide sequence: TGTGCCAGCAGCTTACTTGCACGGGGGGATACGCAGTATTTT. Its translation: CASSLLARGDTQYF. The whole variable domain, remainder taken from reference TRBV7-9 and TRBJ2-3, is DTGVSQNPRHKITKRGQNVTFRCDPISEHNRLYWYRQTLGQGPEFLTYFQNEAQLEKSRLLSDRFSAERPKGSFSTLEIQRTEQGDSAMYLCASSLLARGDTQYFGPGTRLTVL.

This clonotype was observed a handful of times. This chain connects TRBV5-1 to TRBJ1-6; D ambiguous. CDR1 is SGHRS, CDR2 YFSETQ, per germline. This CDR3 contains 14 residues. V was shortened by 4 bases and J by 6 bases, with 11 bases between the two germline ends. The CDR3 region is CASSGLQTNSPLHF. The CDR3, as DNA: TGCGCCAGCAGCGGACTCCAAACTAATTCACCCCTCCACTTT.

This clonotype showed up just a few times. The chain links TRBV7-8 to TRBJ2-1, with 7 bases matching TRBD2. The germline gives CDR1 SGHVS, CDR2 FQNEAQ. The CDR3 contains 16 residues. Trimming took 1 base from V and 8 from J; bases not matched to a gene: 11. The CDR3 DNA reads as TGTGCCAGCAGCTTAGTGAAGCGGGATCCCCCTCATGAGCAGTTCTTC. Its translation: CASSLVKRDPPHEQFF. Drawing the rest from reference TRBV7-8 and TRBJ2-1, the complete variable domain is GAGVSQSPRYKVAKRGQDVALRCDPISGHVSLFWYQQALGQGPEFLTYFQNEAQLDKSGLPSDRFFAERPEGSVSTLKIQRTQQEDSAVYLCASSLVKRDPPHEQFFGPGTRLTVL.

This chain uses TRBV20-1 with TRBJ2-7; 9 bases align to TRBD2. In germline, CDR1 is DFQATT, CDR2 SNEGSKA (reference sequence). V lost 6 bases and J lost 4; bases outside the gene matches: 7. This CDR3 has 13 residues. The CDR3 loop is CSAISGSTYEQYF. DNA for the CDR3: TGCAGTGCCATTAGCGGGAGCACTTACGAGCAGTACTTC.

The CDR3: CASSESPLAGDEFF. CDR3 DNA: TGCGCCAGCAGTGAGTCGCCGCTAGCGGGAGATGAGTTCTTC. The chain has TRBV10-1 and TRBJ2-1; TRBD2 matches 10 bases. Germline V CDR1 and CDR2: WNHNN, SYGVQD (reference sequence). The CDR3 has 14 residues. J lost 14 bases, V lost 0 bases, and 7 bases had no gene match.